This is a list of T cell receptor beta chains from one sample in a study of cytomegalovirus exposure and HLA in healthy donors. Profiled with immunoSEQ multiplex PCR; TCRdb holds only in-frame clones, not every one. The sample carries hundreds of thousands of clones, 83% recorded once. The sequenced sample consisted of PBMCs. These receptors came from a woman aged 18-35 years in good health and CMV-seronegative. Both conserved end residues are trimmed from each CDR3. A D gene is named only where the DNA matches it firmly. Clone size is given for some rows only: seen once, a few or many times, or a class if the clone is expanded.

NA,TRBV5-1,NA,TRBJ1-2,ASSMLQGGYGYT
TRBD1,TRBV28,once,TRBJ1-1,ASSFGQVRGDTEAF
NA,TRBV5-1,NA,TRBJ1-5,ASSLGTEGQPQH
TRBD1,TRBV28,few,TRBJ2-7,ASSLPLRQGAREQY
NA,TRBV28,NA,TRBJ2-4,ASRERVGAAKNIQY
TRBD2,TRBV30,once,TRBJ2-3,ASWGPGGLTDTQY
TRBD1,TRBV30,NA,TRBJ1-5,AWSLDRGRNQPQH
NA,TRBV5-1,NA,TRBJ2-1,ASSLSSYNEQF
NA,TRBV28,NA,TRBJ1-2,ASSLGSNYGYT
NA,TRBV4-2,NA,TRBJ2-7,ASSPGGGGSYEQY
TRBD1,TRBV11-2,NA,TRBJ1-2,ASSLARGRINYGYT
TRBD2,TRBV5-4,NA,TRBJ2-2,ASRPPSGVPGELF
TRBD2,TRBV10-3,NA,TRBJ2-7,AISESKRGLVDEQY
NA,TRBV30,once,TRBJ1-1,AWSVSGATEAF
NA,TRBV29-1,NA,TRBJ1-1,SVGSAGTEAF
NA,TRBV27,NA,TRBJ2-2,ASRSGHATGELF
NA,TRBV9,NA,TRBJ1-1,ASRAGIRDTEAF
NA,TRBV27,NA,TRBJ2-1,ASSLTSLGANEQF
TRBD1,TRBV7-2,NA,TRBJ2-1,ASSFDRANEQF
NA,TRBV7-6,NA,TRBJ1-2,ASSHDMGALANYGYT
NA,TRBV6-5,NA,TRBJ2-3,ASSYGSLGTDTQY
NA,TRBV2,NA,TRBJ1-6,ASSLNSPLH
NA,TRBV10-1,NA,TRBJ2-1,ASSGQGYEQF
TRBD1,TRBV2,NA,TRBJ1-5,ASTVGTGTEGSGNQPQH
TRBD1,TRBV25-1,NA,TRBJ2-2,ASSEFDGTGTGELF
NA,TRBV18,NA,TRBJ1-1,ASSTNPAGDTEAF
NA,TRBV6-5,few,TRBJ1-5,ASSLFRDQPQH
NA,TRBV20-1,NA,TRBJ1-2,SARGGESYT
NA,TRBV30,NA,TRBJ2-1,AWSLPFRDEQF
TRBD1,TRBV19,NA,TRBJ2-3,ASSTRRQGRDTQY
TRBD1,TRBV19,NA,TRBJ1-2,ASNEDRDYYGYT
TRBD2,TRBV9,NA,TRBJ2-1,ASKRGAGDGTEQF
NA,TRBV19,NA,TRBJ1-1,ASRVGVGVTEAF
TRBD1,TRBV7-6,NA,TRBJ1-2,ASSLGQGHYGYT
TRBD1,TRBV29-1,few,TRBJ1-2,SVPTGGPGYT
NA,TRBV30,once,TRBJ2-7,AWSVPAPYEQY
NA,TRBV5-1,NA,TRBJ1-4,ASSLGLPVLTNEKLF
NA,TRBV27,NA,TRBJ2-2,ASTLSSVGTGELF
NA,TRBV19,NA,TRBJ2-7,ASSTRQVSYEQY
TRBD2,TRBV6-5,once,TRBJ2-1,ASSPGGVEF
TRBD2,TRBV5-1,NA,TRBJ2-2,ASREGGRNTGELF
NA,TRBV30,NA,TRBJ1-1,AWARIEAF
TRBD1,TRBV28,NA,TRBJ1-2,ATPGTGAYGYT
NA,TRBV28,NA,TRBJ2-3,ASSSDSFSTDTQY
TRBD1,TRBV28,once,TRBJ1-3,ASSSTGATGNTIY
TRBD1,TRBV7-8,NA,TRBJ2-7,ASSLSGTGGSYEQY